The 10 T cell receptor beta chains in this list originate from one sample, sequenced in a study of regulatory T cells in long-lasting Graves disease. Sequencing libraries for TCR beta were prepared with iRepertoire HTBI primers and Arm-PCR of CDR3 regions. One entry per CDR3 protein results from TCRdb running MiXCR on the multiplex PCR reads. The table lists around 400,000 distinct CDR3 sequences, around 22% of them singletons. Time point here: persistent/refractory GD, antithyroid drugs over 5 years with positive TRAb. The TCR library used RNA extracted from PBMCs. The starting material was peripheral blood mononuclear cells (PBMCs), obtained when the disease was refractory, from a patient treated with antithyroid drugs. The receptors here all came from a female donor with Graves disease.

This clonotype showed up just a few times. The chain employs TRBV19 and TRBJ1-6; tentatively, D is TRBD1 (6 bases). The length of the CDR3 is 15 residues. Germline loops: CDR1 LNHDA, CDR2 SQIVND (reference sequence). Trimming left V 5 bases short and J 7 bases short, with 15 bases between. The CDR3 sequence: CASSPPNRANSPLHF. The CDR3 DNA is TGTGCCAGTAGTCCTCCAAACAGGGCCAATTCACCCCTCCACTTT.

The sample holds many counts of this clonotype. The chain joins TRBV6-1 to TRBJ1-2, with 7 bases aligning to TRBD1. Germline V CDR1 and CDR2: MNHNS, SASEGT. The CDR3 sequence is 13 residues long. The ends lost 9 bases at V and 6 bases at J; junction bases unmatched: 10. The chain's CDR3 is CASSGTAQHGYTF. The CDR3 DNA reads as TGTGCCAGTTCGGGGACAGCGCAACATGGCTACACCTTC.

This clonotype was counted many times. This chain joins TRBV6-1 and TRBJ1-5; D unresolved. Trimming shortened V by 9 bases and J by 3 bases, and 15 bases separated the two germline ends. Looked up from germline, CDR1 is MNHNS and CDR2 is SASEGT. The CDR3 runs to 14 residues. CDR3 sequence (DNA): TGTGCCAGTACTTCGCGGGGTCCCAATCAGCCCCAGCATTTT. Encoded protein: CASTSRGPNQPQHF.

The genes are TRBV29-1 and TRBJ1-5, with 7 bases aligning to TRBD1. In germline, CDR1 is SQVTM, CDR2 ANQGSEA. The CDR3 extends over 12 amino acids. V gave up 7 bases and J gave up 4 bases; unmatched junction bases: 4. CDR3 sequence: CSAGTDNQPQHF. CDR3 in DNA: TGCAGCGCCGGGACAGATAATCAGCCCCAGCATTTT. The variable domain in full, with the rest retrieved from reference TRBV29-1 and TRBJ1-5, is SAVISQKPSRDICQRGTSLTIQCQVDSQVTMMFWYRQQPGQSLTLIATANQGSEATYESGFVIDKFPISRPNLTFSTLTVSNMSPEDSSIYLCSAGTDNQPQHFGDGTRLSIL.

This clonotype was seen many times. The V gene is TRBV3-1, the J gene TRBJ1-1; no clear D gene. V shed 1 base and J shed 7 bases, with 10 bases lying between them. Germline-derived CDR1 and CDR2 are LGHDT and YNNKEL (reference sequence). The CDR3 runs 13 residues. In DNA, the CDR3 is TGTGCCAGCAGCCAAGGGTCGGAAATTGAAGCTTTCTTT. It translates to CASSQGSEIEAFF.

This clonotype was seen only a few times. The rearrangement uses TRBV18 and TRBJ2-1, with TRBD2 matching over 8 bases. This CDR3 is built from 15 residues. CDR1 and CDR2 (germline): KGHSH, LQKENI. J lost 5 bases, V lost 2 bases, and 5 bases had no gene match. This chain's CDR3 is CASSPDGGGNNEQFF. The CDR3 region has the DNA TGTGCCAGCTCACCAGACGGCGGGGGGAACAATGAGCAGTTCTTC.

This clonotype was found many times. The J gene is TRBJ1-5, the V gene TRBV28; D is possibly TRBD1 (5 bases). V gave up 6 bases and J gave up 0 bases, with 18 bases separating them. This CDR3 spans 17 amino acids. Germline CDR1 MDHEN, CDR2 SYDVKM. In DNA, the CDR3 is TGTGCCAGCAGCCACTTTGCAGGGTTGAATAGCAATCAGCCCCAGCATTTT. As protein: CASSHFAGLNSNQPQHF.

This clonotype was counted ten times or more. The chain has TRBV11-2 and TRBJ2-7, with 10 nucleotides matching TRBD1. The germline V gene encodes CDR1 SGHAT and CDR2 FQNNGV. This CDR3 is 14 amino acids long. Germline trimming cut 3 bases from V and 6 bases from J; bases unmatched to any gene: 5. The CDR3 DNA reads TGTGCCAGCAGCTTTCCGGGACAGGGGTTCGAGCAGTACTTC. It specifies CASSFPGQGFEQYF.

This clonotype was seen more than once but under ten times. V usage is TRBV7-9 and J usage is TRBJ1-2; the D is unclear. The CDR3 sequence is 15 residues long. Germline V gives CDR1 SEHNR, CDR2 FQNEAQ (reference sequence). The ends were cut back, 5 bases at V and 0 bases at J, with 13 bases in the middle. CDR3 coding DNA: TGTGCCAGCAGCAGATCCGAGACGACTAACTATGGCTACACCTTC. Amino acid sequence: CASSRSETTNYGYTF.

The V gene is TRBV20-1, the J gene TRBJ1-5; tentative D call: TRBD1 (5 bases). V was shortened by 6 bases and J by 9 bases, with 21 bases between the two germline ends. The CDR3 spans 14 residues. Germline V gene data show CDR1 as DFQATT and CDR2 as SNEGSKA (reference sequence). The CDR3 protein is CSAGGENQLWPQHF. The CDR3 coding sequence is TGCAGTGCGGGGGGGGAGAACCAATTATGGCCCCAGCATTTT.